The 17 T cell receptor beta chains given below trace back to one sample, sequenced in a study of T cells in Graves' hyperthyroidism and ophthalmopathy (dated by TCRdb to between 2017 and 2020). Library creation used multiplex PCR. TCRdb names Illumina HiSeq 2000 as the instrument used. Amplification of TCR beta CDR3 regions was carried out from RNA transcripts. The TCR CDR3 was subjected to a first round of RT-PCR using the HTBI primer set and the Qiagen OneStep RT-PCR kit. The public reads were quality trimmed at Q25 with fastp and then assembled into clones with MiXCR by TCRdb, keeping productive beta chains. One record per CDR3 amino acid sequence lists the most common genes and DNA. This sample has 550,000 to 600,000 distinct CDR3 sequences in its table, and more than 13% of those were observed once. Around 7% of the sample lies in the top ten. What was sequenced was blood. Receptor source: a woman younger than 30 with Graves' ophthalmopathy.

Ten or more counts support this clonotype. V usage is TRBV27 and J usage is TRBJ2-1; the D gene is possibly TRBD2 (5 bases). Trimming pared 5 bases from V and 6 bases from J, leaving 11 bases between. CDR1 MNHEY and CDR2 SMNVEV come from the germline V gene (reference sequence). The CDR3 contains 13 residues. The CDR3 protein is CASSPLSGNEQFF. Here the CDR3 DNA reads TGTGCCAGCAGTCCCCTCAGCGGCAATGAGCAGTTCTTC.

This clonotype occurred a few times. The rearrangement joins TRBV12-5 to TRBJ2-1; D is possibly TRBD1 (5 bases). V lost 6 bases, J lost 5 bases, and 14 bases lay in between. The CDR3 runs to 14 residues. CDR1 and CDR2 from the germline V gene are LGHNT and FRNRAP. CDR3 sequence: CASGNPTANNEQFF. In DNA, the CDR3 is TGTGCTAGTGGAAACCCGACAGCCAACAATGAGCAGTTCTTC.

In this sample, this clonotype turned up many times. The rearrangement uses TRBV24-1 and TRBJ2-2; 8 nucleotides agree with TRBD1. The germline gives CDR1 KGHDR, CDR2 SFDVKD. With 8 bases clipped from V and 6 bases from J, the junction kept 7 bases outside the gene matches. The CDR3 runs 14 residues. CDR3 coding DNA: TGTGCCACCAAAGGACAGGGATGGGCCGGGGAGCTGTTTTTT. It yields the protein CATKGQGWAGELFF.

This clonotype was observed at least ten times. The chain recombines TRBV5-4 with TRBJ2-7; TRBD1 aligns across 9 bases. CDR1 is SGHNT and CDR2 is YYREEE in the germline V gene (reference sequence). V was pared by 2 bases and J by 6 bases, with 6 bases of the junction left unmatched. The length of the CDR3 is 14 residues. CDR3 loop: CASSLPGQGTEQYF. In DNA, the CDR3 is TGTGCCAGCAGCTTACCGGGACAGGGAACCGAGCAGTACTTC.

V gene TRBV14 combines with J gene TRBJ2-2; tentatively, D is TRBD1 (8 bases). Trimming left V 5 bases short and J 3 bases short, with 16 bases between. Per germline, CDR1 SGHDN and CDR2 FVKESK. The CDR3 runs to 16 residues. The CDR3 is CASSDWTGRDTGELFF. The CDR3 coding sequence is TGTGCCAGCAGCGACTGGACAGGGAGGGACACCGGGGAGCTGTTTTTT.

At least ten counts were recorded for this clonotype. The chain combines TRBV9 with TRBJ1-2, with 7 bases fitting TRBD1. Germline lookup yields CDR1 SGDLS and CDR2 YYNGEE. V lost 3 bases, J lost 2 bases, and 10 bases stayed unmatched. This CDR3 is 16 amino acids long. In DNA, the CDR3 is TGTGCCAGCAGCGAGGGGGCAGGGGCCCTCAACTATGGCTACACCTTC. Protein sequence: CASSEGAGALNYGYTF. Variable domain in full (rest from reference TRBV9 and TRBJ1-2): DSGVTQTPKHLITATGQRVTLRCSPRSGDLSVYWYQQSLDQGLQFLIQYYNGEERAKGNILERFSAQQFPDLHSELNLSSLELGDSALYFCASSEGAGALNYGYTFGSGTRLTVV.

This sequence joins TRBV28 and TRBJ1-2, with TRBD1 matching 9 bases. Germline trimming cut 3 bases from V and 4 bases from J; bases unmatched to any gene: 3. CDR3 length equals 14 residues. Germline V CDR1 and CDR2: MDHEN, SYDVKM. The CDR3 loop is CASSFGDRVYGYTF. The CDR3 nucleotides are TGTGCCAGCAGTTTCGGGGACAGGGTCTATGGCTACACCTTC.

This clonotype showed up many times. V is TRBV3-1 and J is TRBJ2-7; D call uncertain. Germline-derived CDR1 and CDR2 are LGHDT and YNNKEL (reference sequence). Trimming shortened V by 8 bases and J by 4 bases, and 18 bases separated the two germline ends. This CDR3 comprises 14 residues. CDR3: CASASPFRIYEQYF. The CDR3 DNA follows: TGTGCCAGCGCCAGTCCGTTCAGGATATACGAGCAGTACTTC.

The chain links TRBV7-3 to TRBJ2-2; 10 nucleotides line up with TRBD2. Germline lookup yields CDR1 SGHTA and CDR2 FQGTGA. The CDR3 extends over 18 amino acids. With 5 bases clipped from V and 5 bases from J, the junction kept 14 bases outside the gene matches. CDR3 in amino acids: CASSTGASGSPSTGELFF. In DNA, the CDR3 is TGTGCCAGCAGCACAGGCGCTAGCGGGAGCCCGAGTACCGGGGAGCTGTTTTTT.

This clonotype turned up a few times. V usage is TRBV25-1 and J usage is TRBJ1-1; possibly TRBD1 for D (5 bases). Deletions cut 3 bases from V and 5 bases from J, with 10 bases between. This CDR3 contains 13 residues. From germline, CDR1 is MGHDK and CDR2 SYGVNS. The CDR3 DNA reads as TGTGCCAGCAGTGAGGGCAGGGCGACTGAAGCTTTCTTT. Encoded protein: CASSEGRATEAFF.

This clonotype was counted a few times. The rearrangement uses TRBV20-1 and TRBJ2-2; 7 bases are shared with TRBD2. The germline V gene has CDR1 DFQATT and CDR2 SNEGSKA (reference sequence). J was trimmed by 5 bases and V by 2 bases; bases with no gene match: 8. The CDR3 is 15 amino acids. The CDR3 coding sequence is TGCAGTGCTAGAAGGGGCGGGAGCGTGACCGGGGAGCTGTTTTTT. It translates to CSARRGGSVTGELFF.

V usage is TRBV20-1 and J usage is TRBJ2-1; D possibly matches TRBD1 or TRBD2 (7 bases each). The CDR3 length is 13 residues. Germline CDR1 reads DFQATT; CDR2 reads SNEGSKA (reference sequence). CDR3 coding DNA: TGCAGGCCAGGGGGGGGCGCCTACAATGAGCAGTTCTTC. Translated, it gives CRPGGGAYNEQFF.

This clonotype was counted only a few times. The chain carries TRBV30 and TRBJ2-3, with D unresolved. With 1 base removed from V and 2 bases from J, the gap between germline ends came to 7 bases. In germline, CDR1 is GTSNPN, CDR2 SVGIG (reference sequence). This CDR3 has 13 residues. CDR3 sequence reads: CAWSGQATDTQYF. The CDR3 DNA reads TGTGCCTGGAGTGGACAAGCCACAGATACGCAGTATTTT.

This clonotype has ten or more counts. The V gene is TRBV9, the J gene TRBJ2-3; D uncertain. Germline CDR1 is SGDLS and CDR2 is YYNGEE. The CDR3 length is 19 residues. Trimming shortened V by 0 bases and J by 1 base, and 21 bases separated the two germline ends. In DNA, the CDR3 is TGTGCCAGCAGCGTAGATCGAGCGCTTTCACCCTCTCGCACAGATACGCAGTATTTT. Translation: CASSVDRALSPSRTDTQYF.

This clonotype was observed many times. The chain employs TRBV20-1 and TRBJ2-7; TRBD2 agrees at 14 bases. The germline CDR1 and CDR2 sequences are DFQATT and SNEGSKA (reference sequence). Trimming at V came to 1 base and at J to 5 bases, leaving 10 bases not matched to a gene. CDR3 length: 17 residues. The CDR3 reads CSARGGLAGASVNEQYF. Written as DNA, the CDR3 is TGCAGTGCTAGAGGGGGACTAGCGGGAGCGAGCGTCAACGAGCAGTACTTC.

This clonotype appeared many times. The chain has TRBV27 and TRBJ1-4; D is perhaps TRBD1 (5 bases). The CDR3 covers 15 residues. The germline V gene encodes CDR1 MNHEY and CDR2 SMNVEV (reference sequence). V lost 6 bases and J lost 5, with 16 bases in between. The DNA for the CDR3 is TGTGCCAGCAGGACTACCGGGACCTACAATGAAAAACTGTTTTTT. Protein: CASRTTGTYNEKLFF.

This clonotype was seen many times. The chain joins TRBV9 to TRBJ2-1; D is uncertain. This CDR3 has 15 residues. Trimming removed 2 bases from V and 0 bases from J, with 9 bases in between. The V gene's germline CDR1 is SGDLS and CDR2 YYNGEE. CDR3 coding DNA: TGTGCCAGCAGCGTTCTGTATAGCTCCTACAATGAGCAGTTCTTC. Protein: CASSVLYSSYNEQFF. The full variable domain, completed using reference TRBV9 and TRBJ2-1, is DSGVTQTPKHLITATGQRVTLRCSPRSGDLSVYWYQQSLDQGLQFLIQYYNGEERAKGNILERFSAQQFPDLHSELNLSSLELGDSALYFCASSVLYSSYNEQFFGPGTRLTVL.